The clone carrying this T cell receptor beta chain was seen only once. Its antigen is still unknown. V was pared by 4 bases and J by 4 bases, with 8 bases of the junction left unmatched. CDR3 length: 15 residues. In germline, CDR1 is SGDLS, CDR2 YYNGEE. Here immunoSEQ multiplex PCR was the method, and the copy in TCRdb shows in-frame clones only, minus some. Counted here are 100,000 to 150,000 clones, roughly 87% occurring once; the ten biggest clones make up 1% to 1.4%. The data originate from a study of cytomegalovirus exposure and HLA in healthy donors. Study-wide findings and caveats: A later analysis found first-cohort TCR clusters tended to co-occur in the 130 or so validation repertoires.

V gene TRBV9 combines with J gene TRBJ1-1; the match to TRBD1 covers 9 bases. The sequencing sample was made of PBMCs. This TCR was recovered from a woman in her late teens or twenties in good health and CMV-seronegative. The CDR3 is CASSTTGGYGTEAFF. CDR3 sequence (DNA): TGTGCCAGCAGCACGACAGGGGGGTATGGCACTGAAGCTTTCTTT.